Sequencing of this T cell receptor (beta chain) was carried out in a study of blood T cells in healthy people across ages. The germline V gene encodes CDR1 SNHLY and CDR2 FYNNEI. The CDR3 length is 14 residues. The V gene end was trimmed by 8 bases and the J gene end by 8 bases; junction bases not matched to a gene: 12. Each sample yielded at least 6 million isolated PBMCs. A J-beta primer mix and a sample-barcoded 5' primer were used in a second PCR of about 7 to 12 cycles. TCRdb fed the 5' RACE reads into MiXCR, producing one record per CDR3 protein. The table records hundreds of thousands of distinct CDR3 sequences, about 21% of them present only once.

The TCR was taken from a man aged 65 to 85 in good health. This rearrangement joins TRBV2 to TRBJ2-1; 7 nucleotides align to TRBD2. Material: blood. CDR3 nucleotide sequence: TGTGCCAGCCCCCAGCGGGATAGGCCAGATGAGCAGTTCTTC. This gives the protein CASPQRDRPDEQFF.